This is a list of T cell receptor beta chains from one sample in a study of regulatory T cells in long-lasting Graves disease. In TCRdb, the multiplex PCR reads were re-called with MiXCR into one record per CDR3 protein. The table shows around 400,000 distinct CDR3 sequences, with roughly 15% occurring only once. The sample was also reused in another study, on T cells in Graves' hyperthyroidism and ophthalmopathy.

The input for sequencing was peripheral blood mononuclear cells (PBMCs), taken at new diagnosis, from a patient treated with antithyroid drugs. Every receptor here comes from a woman aged 40 to 50 with Graves disease. Each CDR3 is given with its conserved first and last residue. A D gene is named only where the DNA matches it firmly. Clone size is shown for a subset of rows, as once, few, many or a class of expanded clone.

j_call v_call d_call clone_size cdr3_nt cdr3_aa
TRBJ2-1 TRBV6-1 TRBD2 many TGTGCCAGCACCCCCCCCGCGGGAGATTCCTACAATGAGCAGTTCTTC CASTPPAGDSYNEQFF
TRBJ1-5 TRBV2 - many TGTGCCAGCAGTACAAATAGCAATCAGCCCCAGCATTTT CASSTNSNQPQHF
TRBJ1-2 TRBV4-1 TRBD1 few TGCGCCAGCAGCCATATGGACAGGGCGGGCGGCTACACCTTC CASSHMDRAGGYTF
TRBJ1-2 TRBV11-2 TRBD1 once TGTGCCAGCAGCTCGGGGACAGAGTATGGCTACACCTTC CASSSGTEYGYTF
TRBJ2-1 TRBV27 TRBD2 many TGTGCCAGCAGCCTTCTAGCGGGAGCTGACAATGAGCAGTTCTTC CASSLLAGADNEQFF
TRBJ1-1 TRBV5-1 - many TGCGCCAGCAGCTTGTCGGGACAAAGAAACACTGAAGCTTTCTTT CASSLSGQRNTEAFF
TRBJ2-1 TRBV14 - few TGTGCCAGCAGCCAAGATTTTGGGGTTGAGCAGTTCTTC CASSQDFGVEQFF
TRBJ2-7 TRBV7-9 - many TGTGCCAGCGGTTCGGGCTACGAGCAGTACTTC CASGSGYEQYF
TRBJ1-1 TRBV6-1 TRBD1 - TGTGCCAGCAGTCGATTTACAGGGGTAACTGAAGCTTTCTTT CASSRFTGVTEAFF
TRBJ1-6 TRBV28 - many TGTGCCAGCAGTTTATCTGGGGGTCAGGTTTCACCCCTCCACTTT CASSLSGGQVSPLHF
TRBJ2-3 TRBV7-3 - - TGTGCCAGCAGCTTATGGCCGGGAGAAGGTACGCAGTATTTT CASSLWPGEGTQYF
TRBJ2-2 TRBV19 - - TGTGCCAGTAGTGCCCTGATCGGGGAGCTGTTTTTT CASSALIGELFF
TRBJ2-1 TRBV20-1 TRBD2 many TGCAGTGCTGGAGGTGGAGGGGGCATAGCGGGAGTCCTCTCCCGGGGTGAGCAGTTCTTC CSAGGGGGIAGVLSRGEQFF
TRBJ2-7 TRBV7-2 - many TGTGCCAGCAGGCAGACAGGTTACGAGCAGTACTTC CASRQTGYEQYF
TRBJ2-1 TRBV19 - many TGTGCCAGTAGTCCCAGGAGGAGGGGGCTGGACGGGAGGGCCACTCCCTACAATGAGCAGTTCTTC CASSPRRRGLDGRATPYNEQFF
TRBJ2-7 TRBV12-3/TRBV12-4 - - TGTGCCAGCAGTTTAGCGAGGACGCAACAGTACTTC CASSLARTQQYF
TRBJ2-1 TRBV2 TRBD1 few TGTGCCTGCAGTGACGGACAGGGGAGCTCCTACAATGAGCAGTTCTTC CACSDGQGSSYNEQFF
TRBJ1-5 TRBV6-2/TRBV6-3 TRBD1 many TGTGCCAGCAGTTACTCTCACAGGGGTGATCAGCCCCAGCATTTT CASSYSHRGDQPQHF
TRBJ2-6 TRBV12-5 TRBD1 few TGTGCTAGTGGTTTCCTCTGGGACAGCCACGACTCTGGGGCCAACGTCCTGACTTTC CASGFLWDSHDSGANVLTF
TRBJ2-7 TRBV20-1 TRBD2 - TGCAGTGCTAGAAAAGCGGGAGGCTCCTACGAGCAGTACTTC CSARKAGGSYEQYF